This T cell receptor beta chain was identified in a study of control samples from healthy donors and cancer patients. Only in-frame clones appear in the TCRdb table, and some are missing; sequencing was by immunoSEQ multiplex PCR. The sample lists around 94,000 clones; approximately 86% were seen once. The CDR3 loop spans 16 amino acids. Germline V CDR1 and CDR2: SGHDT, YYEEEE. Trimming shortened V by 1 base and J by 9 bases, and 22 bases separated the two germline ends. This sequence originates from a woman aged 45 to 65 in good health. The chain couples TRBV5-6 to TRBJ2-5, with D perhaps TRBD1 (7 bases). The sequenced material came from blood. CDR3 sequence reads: CASSLWDLGQRVAQYF. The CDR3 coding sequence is TGTGCCAGCAGCTTGTGGGACCTGGGACAGCGGGTGGCCCAGTACTTC.